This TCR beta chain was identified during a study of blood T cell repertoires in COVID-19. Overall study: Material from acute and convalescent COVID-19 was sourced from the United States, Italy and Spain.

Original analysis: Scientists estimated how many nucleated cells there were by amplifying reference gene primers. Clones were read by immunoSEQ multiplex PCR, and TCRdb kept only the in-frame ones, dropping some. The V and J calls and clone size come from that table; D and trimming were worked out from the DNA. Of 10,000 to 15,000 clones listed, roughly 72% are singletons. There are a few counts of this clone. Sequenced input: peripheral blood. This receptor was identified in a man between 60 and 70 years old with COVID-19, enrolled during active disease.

The CDR3 nucleotides read TGTGCCACCGGAGCTGGACTTAGCCTCCCAGATACGCAGTATTTT. As protein: CATGAGLSLPDTQYF. V and J are TRBV27 and TRBJ2-3, with D maybe TRBD2 (5 bases). The CDR3 loop spans 15 amino acids. V shed 10 bases and J shed 4 bases, with 21 bases lying between them. Germline V lookup: CDR1 MNHEY, CDR2 SMNVEV (reference sequence).